The present T cell receptor beta chain was sequenced within a study of blood T cell repertoires in COVID-19. Study background: Sites in the United States, Italy and Spain provided acute and convalescent COVID-19 samples. PBMCs, B-cell-depleted T cells, or T cells were the source of the cDNA or gDNA that made up the material.

There are 12 residues in the CDR3. V shed 7 bases and J shed 2 bases, with 7 bases lying between them. CDR1 and CDR2 (germline): SGHKS, YYEKEE (reference sequence). During active infection, Seattle patients enrolled and were then monitored through disease. Generated by immunoSEQ multiplex PCR, the TCRdb table keeps only in-frame clones and is missing some. The sample includes approximately 300,000 clones, around 90% of them seen just once. The sequence was collected from a woman in her twenties or thirties with COVID-19, enrolled during active disease. The specimen was peripheral blood. The gene calls are TRBV5-5 and TRBJ1-3; D call uncertain. Here the CDR3 reads CASFETGNTIYF. The DNA of the CDR3 is TGTGCCAGCTTCGAGACTGGAAACACCATATATTTT.